The clone carrying this T cell receptor (beta chain) showed up many times. Its antigen is undetermined. Investigators profiled TCR beta VDJ and CDR3 from genomic DNA template. TCRdb re-analysed the reads in MiXCR, keeping a single row per CDR3 protein. This sample carries hundreds of thousands of distinct CDR3 sequences, more than 45% of them seen once, and the ten largest clones take about 7.8%. Whoever was chosen for sequencing had shown CD8+CD57+ cell expansion by flow cytometry. Everyone among the patients had severe acquired aplastic anemia. None of the patients had been given any therapy when their blood was sampled. These data originate in a study of CD8+CD57+ T cells in acquired aplastic anemia. Points from the study as a whole: Found in both controls and patients were twenty-nine CD8+ CDR3 sequences.

Germline-derived CDR1 and CDR2 are SGDLS and YYNGEE. The CDR3 is 14 residues long. The V segment lost 0 bases and the J segment 8 bases; nucleotides outside the gene matches: 6. This TCR was recovered from a human donor with aplastic anemia. Material for sequencing was sorted CD4+, CD8+, or CD8+CD57+ T cells (not recorded which) from PBMCs. V usage is TRBV9 and J usage is TRBJ1-2, with 8 bases aligning to TRBD1. CDR3 in DNA: TGTGCCAGCAGCGTAGCGGACAGGGCGGTGGGCTACACCTTC. This sequence encodes CASSVADRAVGYTF. The full variable domain, its missing parts supplied by reference TRBV9 and TRBJ1-2, is DSGVTQTPKHLITATGQRVTLRCSPRSGDLSVYWYQQSLDQGLQFLIQYYNGEERAKGNILERFSAQQFPDLHSELNLSSLELGDSALYFCASSVADRAVGYTFGSGTRLTVV.